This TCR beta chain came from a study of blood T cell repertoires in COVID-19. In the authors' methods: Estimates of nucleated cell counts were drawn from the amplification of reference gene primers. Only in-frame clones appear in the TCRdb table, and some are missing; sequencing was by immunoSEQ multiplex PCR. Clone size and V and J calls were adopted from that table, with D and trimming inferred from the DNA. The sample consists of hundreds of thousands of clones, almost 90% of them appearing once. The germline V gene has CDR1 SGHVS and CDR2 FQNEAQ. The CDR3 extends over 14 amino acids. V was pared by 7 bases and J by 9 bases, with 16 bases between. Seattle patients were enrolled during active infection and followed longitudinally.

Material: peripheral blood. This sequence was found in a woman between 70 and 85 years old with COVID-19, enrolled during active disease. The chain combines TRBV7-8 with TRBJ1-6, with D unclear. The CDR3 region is CASNMQGRVSPLHF. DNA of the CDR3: TGTGCCAGCAACATGCAAGGGAGGGTTTCACCCCTCCACTTT.